The rows below give T cell receptor beta chains drawn from one sample of a study of cytomegalovirus exposure and HLA in healthy donors. Profiling relied on immunoSEQ multiplex PCR, and the TCRdb table lists in-frame clones only, not all of them. The sample records approximately 190,000 clones, 84% being singletons. The sequenced sample consisted of PBMCs. All receptors come from a woman between 45 and 60 years old in good health and CMV-seropositive. Both conserved end residues are trimmed from each CDR3.

v_gene: TRBV6-1; CDR3aa: ASTGQARSYEQY
v_gene: TRBV10-2; CDR3aa: ASSAGPHYEQY
v_gene: TRBV14; CDR3aa: ASSQESGGGYNEQF
v_gene: TRBV29-1; CDR3aa: SVVDTSHYEQY
v_gene: TRBV7-9; CDR3aa: ASSLASPGELF
v_gene: TRBV5-1; CDR3aa: ASSSSQGYEQY
v_gene: TRBV18; CDR3aa: ASSQGGTGDTEAF
v_gene: TRBV10-3; CDR3aa: AIAAGQGKLEPQH
v_gene: TRBV13; CDR3aa: ASSLHMEGRGEQF
v_gene: TRBV27; CDR3aa: ASSPLSPSTDTQY
v_gene: TRBV15; CDR3aa: ATSSGDSPTNEKLF
v_gene: TRBV6-5; CDR3aa: ASSYRGFGNTIY
v_gene: TRBV6-1; CDR3aa: ASEGQGSQPQH
v_gene: TRBV11-2; CDR3aa: ASSLGFQGWDGYT
v_gene: TRBV4-3; CDR3aa: ASSPGTHEETQY
v_gene: TRBV7-9; CDR3aa: ASSLPGKPDTQY
v_gene: TRBV4-1; CDR3aa: ASSPEVGYGYT
v_gene: TRBV11-2; CDR3aa: ASSSPGLAGGYNEQF
v_gene: TRBV5-1; CDR3aa: ASSSTGGTSYEQY
v_gene: TRBV5-1; CDR3aa: ASSYESGNGYEQY
v_gene: TRBV7-9; CDR3aa: ASSLGQGMTDTQY
v_gene: TRBV5-6; CDR3aa: ASSETGTGPTEAF
v_gene: TRBV19; CDR3aa: ASSIGTGGTQPQH
v_gene: TRBV10-2; CDR3aa: ASSELRLATGELF
v_gene: TRBV7-8; CDR3aa: ASSLGSEDTQY
v_gene: TRBV29-1; CDR3aa: SVGTGTFHTEAF
v_gene: TRBV5-1; CDR3aa: ASSLLAERGETQY
v_gene: TRBV10-3; CDR3aa: AISDLSNYGYT
v_gene: TRBV5-1; CDR3aa: ASSLGGGGNTIY
v_gene: TRBV7-2; CDR3aa: ASRVQGSTDTQY
v_gene: TRBV2; CDR3aa: ASSGWETEAF
v_gene: TRBV7-8; CDR3aa: ASSFLAETQY
v_gene: TRBV2; CDR3aa: ASSDRGTSGEKLF
v_gene: TRBV6-6; CDR3aa: ASHYPEGASYNEQF
v_gene: TRBV7-2; CDR3aa: ASSPQGSRRFEKLF
v_gene: TRBV27; CDR3aa: ASSERDTLNEQF
v_gene: TRBV20-1; CDR3aa: SAGTEGYT
v_gene: TRBV11-2; CDR3aa: ASSWRGAPSEKLF
v_gene: TRBV18; CDR3aa: ASSPMTGGYETQY
v_gene: TRBV27; CDR3aa: ASDCRESEFGTDTQY
v_gene: TRBV18; CDR3aa: ASSPNLPRRGNTEAF
v_gene: TRBV5-6; CDR3aa: ASSLGGARNNQPQH
v_gene: TRBV4-3; CDR3aa: ASSRAGGLGETQY
v_gene: TRBV5-4; CDR3aa: ASRSGTGVSYEQY
v_gene: TRBV15; CDR3aa: ATSSTGNREKLF
v_gene: TRBV19; CDR3aa: ASSIGMAGHTDTQY
v_gene: TRBV15; CDR3aa: ATSRDSGGGGYT
v_gene: TRBV2; CDR3aa: ASSEGALNTGELF
v_gene: TRBV13; CDR3aa: ASSLGRGVGGTDTQY
v_gene: TRBV4-1; CDR3aa: ASSQDVGGAYEQY
v_gene: TRBV9; CDR3aa: ASSPWEGGVNYGYT
v_gene: TRBV6-6; CDR3aa: ASSYLGQGRTGELF
v_gene: TRBV2; CDR3aa: ASSAQPARDTQY
v_gene: TRBV5-4; CDR3aa: ASSSNSGDQETQY
v_gene: TRBV27; CDR3aa: ASSFGGALADTQY
v_gene: TRBV6-1; CDR3aa: ASSGDGGAYFYGYT
v_gene: TRBV18; CDR3aa: ASSPQQGSDYGYT